A single sample is the source of the 10 T cell receptor beta chains below, sequenced in a study of T cell repertoires in cytomegalovirus infection. One entry per CDR3 protein, called by TCRdb with MiXCR from the reads. The table lists roughly 300,000 distinct CDR3 sequences, over 7.5% of them singletons. The sample comprised PBMCs. Source of these receptors: a human donor in good health (CMV status not recorded). Some clones in this sample may be carry-over from other donors' samples.

The chain recombines TRBV9 with TRBJ2-2; TRBD1 aligns across 7 bases. The CDR3 sequence is 14 residues long. The J segment lost 8 bases and the V segment lost 4 bases, leaving 8 bases of the junction unmatched. Germline V gives CDR1 SGDLS, CDR2 YYNGEE. The CDR3 DNA follows: TGTGCCAGCAGCCCGCAGGACAGGATTGGGGAGCTGTTTTTT. Translated, it gives CASSPQDRIGELFF.

This clonotype was recorded a few times. The V and J genes are TRBV6-8 and TRBJ2-5; no reliable D call. Trimming took off 0 bases at V and 10 bases at J, with 18 bases between the two ends. The CDR3 runs to 15 residues. The V gene's germline CDR1 is MNHGY and CDR2 SAAAGT. The CDR3 spells CASSYSHIPESDQYF. The DNA for the CDR3 is TGTGCCAGCAGTTACTCCCACATCCCCGAGAGTGACCAGTACTTC.

The V call is TRBV5-1, the J call TRBJ2-2; D unclear. Trimming took off 0 bases at V and 0 bases at J, with 9 bases between the two ends. The germline gives CDR1 SGHRS, CDR2 YFSETQ. The CDR3 runs 16 residues. The DNA of the CDR3 is TGCGCCAGCAGCTTGGCCCTAGGGACGAACACCGGGGAGCTGTTTTTT. Residues: CASSLALGTNTGELFF.

The V call is TRBV6-2 or TRBV6-3, the J call TRBJ2-7; D is ambiguous. This CDR3 is 14 amino acids long. Germline V gene lookup returns CDR1 MNHEY and CDR2 SVGEGT. V lost 10 bases, J lost 0 bases, and 16 bases lay in between. CDR3 sequence reads: CAIRKPLISYEQYF. CDR3 nucleotides: TGTGCCATCCGTAAACCGTTGATCTCCTACGAGCAGTACTTC.

This clonotype was detected ten times or more. This chain connects TRBV6-1 to TRBJ1-1, with a weak D call TRBD1 (6 bases). V was pared by 6 bases and J by 4 bases, with 12 bases between. Germline V CDR1 and CDR2: MNHNS, SASEGT. This CDR3 has 13 residues. This CDR3 reads CASSPGGGTEAFF. The DNA for the CDR3 is TGTGCCAGCAGCCCCGGAGGGGGCACTGAAGCTTTCTTT.

In its sample, this clonotype was seen a few times. The gene calls are TRBV19 and TRBJ1-1, with TRBD1 matching over 8 bases. The germline gives CDR1 LNHDA, CDR2 SQIVND (reference sequence). The V gene end was trimmed by 7 bases and the J gene end by 2 bases; junction bases not matched to a gene: 6. This CDR3 contains 14 residues. The CDR3 region is CASTTDRVNTEAFF. The CDR3 DNA is TGTGCCAGTACTACGGACAGGGTAAACACTGAAGCTTTCTTT.

This clonotype was seen at least ten times. The chain couples TRBV12-3 or TRBV12-4 to TRBJ2-7; 11 bases agree with TRBD2. Trimming at V came to 5 bases and at J to 7 bases, leaving 7 bases not matched to a gene. The CDR3 spans 14 residues. CDR3 nucleotides: TGTGCCAGCAGTCCTAGCGGGGGGTCTAGGGAGCAGTACTTC. Its protein product is CASSPSGGSREQYF.

This clonotype occurred a few times. The rearrangement uses TRBV5-6 and TRBJ2-4, with 7 bases matching TRBD2. The CDR3 covers 19 residues. Trimming took 4 bases from V and 1 from J; bases not matched to a gene: 17. CDR1 SGHDT and CDR2 YYEEEE come from the germline V gene. CDR3 loop: CASSTWGGFGTGAKNIQYF. The CDR3 DNA reads TGTGCCAGCAGCACCTGGGGGGGTTTTGGAACCGGGGCCAAAAACATTCAGTACTTC.

In its sample, this clonotype was seen many times. The V gene is TRBV4-1, the J gene TRBJ1-1; tentatively, D is TRBD1 (5 bases). Trimming shortened V by 5 bases and J by 2 bases, and 9 bases separated the two germline ends. Per germline, CDR1 MGHRA and CDR2 YSYEKL. This CDR3 has 13 residues. This CDR3 reads CASSWDGNTEAFF. CDR3 sequence (DNA): TGCGCCAGCAGCTGGGACGGAAACACTGAAGCTTTCTTT.

The chain couples TRBV6-2 or TRBV6-3 to TRBJ1-2; D not certain. The CDR3 spans 13 residues. Germline loops: CDR1 MNHEY, CDR2 SVGEGT. Trimming removed 5 bases at V and 8 bases at J, with 15 bases between. CDR3 in DNA: TGTGCCAGCAGTCCCGACACCCCGGGCGGCTACACCTTC. This gives the protein CASSPDTPGGYTF.